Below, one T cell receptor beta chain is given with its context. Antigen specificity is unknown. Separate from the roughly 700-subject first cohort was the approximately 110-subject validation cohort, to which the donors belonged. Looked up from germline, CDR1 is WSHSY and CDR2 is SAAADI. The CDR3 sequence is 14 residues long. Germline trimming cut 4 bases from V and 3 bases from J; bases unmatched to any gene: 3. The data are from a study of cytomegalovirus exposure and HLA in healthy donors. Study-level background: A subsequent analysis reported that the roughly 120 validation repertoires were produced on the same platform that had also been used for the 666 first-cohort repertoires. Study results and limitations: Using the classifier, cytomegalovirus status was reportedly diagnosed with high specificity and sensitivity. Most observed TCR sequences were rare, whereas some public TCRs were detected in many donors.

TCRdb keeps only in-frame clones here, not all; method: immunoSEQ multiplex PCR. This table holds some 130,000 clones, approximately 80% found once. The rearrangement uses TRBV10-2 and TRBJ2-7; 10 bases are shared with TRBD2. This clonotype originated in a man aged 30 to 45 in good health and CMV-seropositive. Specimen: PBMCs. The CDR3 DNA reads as TGCGCCAGCAGTGTGAGCGGGGGGGACTACGAGCAGTACTTC. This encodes CASSVSGGDYEQYF.